Listed here is a single T cell receptor beta chain. Its matching antigen is unknown. The data stem from a study of CD8+ T cells in alopecia areata. Study as a whole: Once tofacitinib had been taken for 6 to 18 months, 6 months off drug followed. The study, taken as a whole, reports: There were also resident alphabeta T cells of normal skin sequenced in scalp samples.

Both peripheral blood and punch biopsies of lesional scalp skin were obtained from patients who had alopecia areata. V was pared by 5 bases and J by 3 bases, with 15 bases between. Germline CDR1 GTSNPN, CDR2 SVGIG (reference sequence). The CDR3 is made up of 14 amino acids. Sequencing templates came from extracted RNA that was reverse transcribed into cDNA. Data came from immunoSEQ multiplex PCR; TCRdb stores just in-frame clones and leaves some out. The top ten hold 18% of the sample, which has 150,000 or so clones, roughly 50% seen once. The sequence was obtained from a human donor with alopecia areata. V is TRBV30 and J is TRBJ2-3; tentatively, D is TRBD1 (6 bases). The material was CD8+ T cells sorted from blood, obtained at week 0. The CDR3 DNA reads as TGTGCCTGGTCACAGGGTGGCGGGACAGATACGCAGTATTTT. Its protein product is CAWSQGGGTDTQYF. Full variable domain (missing parts from reference TRBV30 and TRBJ2-3): SQTIHQWPATLVQPVGSPLSLECTVEGTSNPNLYWYRQAAGRGLQLLFYSVGIGQISSEVPQNLSASRPQDRQFILSSKKLLLSDSGFYLCAWSQGGGTDTQYFGPGTRLTVL.